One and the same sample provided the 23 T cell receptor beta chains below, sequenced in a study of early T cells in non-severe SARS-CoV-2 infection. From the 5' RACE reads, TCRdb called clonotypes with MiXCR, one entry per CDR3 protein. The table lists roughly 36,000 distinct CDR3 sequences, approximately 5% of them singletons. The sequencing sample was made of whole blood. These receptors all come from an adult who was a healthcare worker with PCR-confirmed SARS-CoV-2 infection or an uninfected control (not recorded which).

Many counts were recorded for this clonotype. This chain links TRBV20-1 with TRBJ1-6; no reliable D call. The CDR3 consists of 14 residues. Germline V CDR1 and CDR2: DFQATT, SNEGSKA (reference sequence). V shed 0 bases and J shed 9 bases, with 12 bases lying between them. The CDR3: CSARDLDGSSPLHF. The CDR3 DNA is TGCAGTGCTAGAGATTTAGACGGCAGTTCACCCCTCCACTTT.

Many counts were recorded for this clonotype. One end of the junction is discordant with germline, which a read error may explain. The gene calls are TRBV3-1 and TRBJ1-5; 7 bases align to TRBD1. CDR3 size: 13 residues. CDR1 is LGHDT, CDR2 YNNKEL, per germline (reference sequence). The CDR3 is CASSKDREQPQHF. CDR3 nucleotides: TGTGCCAGCAGCAAAGACAGGGAACAGCCCCAGCATTTT.

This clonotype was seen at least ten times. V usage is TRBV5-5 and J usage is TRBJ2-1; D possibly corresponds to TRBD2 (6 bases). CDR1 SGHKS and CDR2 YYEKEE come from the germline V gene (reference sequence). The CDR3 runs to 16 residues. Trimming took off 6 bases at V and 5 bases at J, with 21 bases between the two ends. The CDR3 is CASTEHPGLYNNEQFF. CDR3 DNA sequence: TGTGCCAGCACCGAACACCCGGGACTTTATAACAATGAGCAGTTCTTC.

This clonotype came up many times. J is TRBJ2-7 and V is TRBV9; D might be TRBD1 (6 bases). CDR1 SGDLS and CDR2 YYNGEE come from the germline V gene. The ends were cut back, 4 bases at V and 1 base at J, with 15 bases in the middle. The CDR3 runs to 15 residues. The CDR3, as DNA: TGTGCCAGCAGCCCTGGGGGCCGGGGATCCTACGAGCAGTACTTC. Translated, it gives CASSPGGRGSYEQYF.

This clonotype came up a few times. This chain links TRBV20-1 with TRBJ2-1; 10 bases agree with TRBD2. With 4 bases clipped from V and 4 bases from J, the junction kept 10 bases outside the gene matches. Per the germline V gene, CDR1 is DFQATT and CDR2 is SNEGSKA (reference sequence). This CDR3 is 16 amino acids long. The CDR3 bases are TGCAGTGCTACTGACGTGACTAGCGGGCAATACAATGAGCAGTTCTTC. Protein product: CSATDVTSGQYNEQFF.

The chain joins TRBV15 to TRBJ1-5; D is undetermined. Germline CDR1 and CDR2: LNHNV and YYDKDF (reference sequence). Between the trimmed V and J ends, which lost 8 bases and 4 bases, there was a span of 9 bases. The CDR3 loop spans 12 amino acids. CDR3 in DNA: TGTGCCACCGCGGACGGGAATCAGCCCCAGCATTTT. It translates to CATADGNQPQHF.

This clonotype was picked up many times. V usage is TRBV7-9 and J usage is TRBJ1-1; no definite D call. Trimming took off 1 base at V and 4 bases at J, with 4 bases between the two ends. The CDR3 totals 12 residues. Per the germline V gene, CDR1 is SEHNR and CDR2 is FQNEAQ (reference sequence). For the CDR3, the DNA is TGTGCCAGCAGCTTAGGGAGCACTGAAGCTTTCTTT. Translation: CASSLGSTEAFF.

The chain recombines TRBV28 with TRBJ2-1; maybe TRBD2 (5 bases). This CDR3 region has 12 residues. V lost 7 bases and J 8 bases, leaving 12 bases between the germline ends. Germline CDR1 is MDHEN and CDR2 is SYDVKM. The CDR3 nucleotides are TGTGCCAGCACTACTAGGGCCCATGAGCAGTTCTTC. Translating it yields CASTTRAHEQFF. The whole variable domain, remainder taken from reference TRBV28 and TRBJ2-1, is DVKVTQSSRYLVKRTGEKVFLECVQDMDHENMFWYRQDPGLGLRLIYFSYDVKMKEKGDIPEGYSVSREKKERFSLILESASTNQTSMYLCASTTRAHEQFFGPGTRLTVL.

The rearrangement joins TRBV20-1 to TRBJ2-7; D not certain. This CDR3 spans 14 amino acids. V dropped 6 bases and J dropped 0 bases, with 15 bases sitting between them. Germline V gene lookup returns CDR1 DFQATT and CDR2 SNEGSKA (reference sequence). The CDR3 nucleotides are TGCAGTGCCGAGGATGACTCCAACTCCTACGAGCAGTACTTC. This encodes CSAEDDSNSYEQYF.

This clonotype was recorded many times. CDR3 DNA sequence: TGTGCCAGCAGTGACTCAGTAGGAGACGGGCAGTATTTT. As protein: CASSDSVGDGQYF. The chain carries TRBV6-4 and TRBJ2-3; D gene ambiguous. This CDR3 comprises 13 residues. CDR1 is MRHNA, CDR2 SNTAGT, per germline. V was shortened by 0 bases and J by 11 bases, with 12 bases between the two germline ends.

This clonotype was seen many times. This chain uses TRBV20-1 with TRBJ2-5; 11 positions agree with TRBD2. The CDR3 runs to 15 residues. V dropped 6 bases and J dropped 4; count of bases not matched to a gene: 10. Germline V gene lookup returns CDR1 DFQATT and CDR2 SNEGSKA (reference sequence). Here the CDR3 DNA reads TGCAGTGCGCCGACTAGCGGGGATCTCGCAGAGACCCAGTACTTC. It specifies CSAPTSGDLAETQYF.

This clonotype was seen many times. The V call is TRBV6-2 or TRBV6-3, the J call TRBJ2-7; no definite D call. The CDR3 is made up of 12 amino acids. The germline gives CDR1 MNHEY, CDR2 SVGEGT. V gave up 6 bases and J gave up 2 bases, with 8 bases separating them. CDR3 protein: CASRKFPYEQYF. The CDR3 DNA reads TGTGCCAGCAGAAAGTTCCCCTACGAGCAGTACTTC.

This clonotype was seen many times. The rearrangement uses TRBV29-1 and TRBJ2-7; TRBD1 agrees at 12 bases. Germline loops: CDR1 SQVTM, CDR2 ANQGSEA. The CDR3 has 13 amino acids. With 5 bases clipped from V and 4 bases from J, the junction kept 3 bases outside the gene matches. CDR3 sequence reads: CSVKGQGAYEQYF. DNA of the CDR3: TGCAGCGTTAAGGGACAGGGGGCTTACGAGCAGTACTTC.

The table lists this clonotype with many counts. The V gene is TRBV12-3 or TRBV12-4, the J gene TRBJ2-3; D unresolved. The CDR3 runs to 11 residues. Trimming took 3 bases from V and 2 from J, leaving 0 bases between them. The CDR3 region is CASSFTDTQYF. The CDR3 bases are TGTGCCAGCAGTTTCACAGATACGCAGTATTTT.

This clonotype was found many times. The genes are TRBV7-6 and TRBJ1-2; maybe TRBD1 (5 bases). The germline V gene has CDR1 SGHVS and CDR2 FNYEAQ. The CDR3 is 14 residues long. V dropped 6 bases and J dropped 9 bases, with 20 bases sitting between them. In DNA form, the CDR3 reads TGTGCCAGCAGTCCCGGGACGGTCACATCGAGCTACACCTTC. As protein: CASSPGTVTSSYTF.

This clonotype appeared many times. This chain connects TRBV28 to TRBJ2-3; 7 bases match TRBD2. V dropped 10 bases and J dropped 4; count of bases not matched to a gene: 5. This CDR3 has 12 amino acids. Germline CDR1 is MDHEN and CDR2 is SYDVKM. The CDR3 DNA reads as TGTGCCACAGCGGGAACAGCAGATACGCAGTATTTT. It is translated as CATAGTADTQYF.

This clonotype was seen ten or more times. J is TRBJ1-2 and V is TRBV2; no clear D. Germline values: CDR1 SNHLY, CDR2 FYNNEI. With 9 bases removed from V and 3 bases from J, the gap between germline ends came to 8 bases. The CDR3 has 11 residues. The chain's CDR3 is CASSRDYGYTF. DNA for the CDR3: TGTGCCAGTTCCAGAGACTATGGCTACACCTTC.

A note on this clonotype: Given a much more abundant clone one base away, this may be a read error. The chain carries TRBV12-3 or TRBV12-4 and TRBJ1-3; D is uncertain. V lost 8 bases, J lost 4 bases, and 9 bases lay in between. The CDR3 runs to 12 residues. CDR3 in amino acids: CASELDGNTIYF. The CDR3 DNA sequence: TGTGCCAGCGAATTAGACGGAAACACCATATATTTT.

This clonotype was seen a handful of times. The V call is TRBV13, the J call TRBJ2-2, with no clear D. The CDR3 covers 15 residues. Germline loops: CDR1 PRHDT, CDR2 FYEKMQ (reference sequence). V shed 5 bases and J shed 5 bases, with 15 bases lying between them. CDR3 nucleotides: TGTGCCAGCAGCCCGATGAGTCAGGTGACCGGGGAGCTGTTTTTT. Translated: CASSPMSQVTGELFF.

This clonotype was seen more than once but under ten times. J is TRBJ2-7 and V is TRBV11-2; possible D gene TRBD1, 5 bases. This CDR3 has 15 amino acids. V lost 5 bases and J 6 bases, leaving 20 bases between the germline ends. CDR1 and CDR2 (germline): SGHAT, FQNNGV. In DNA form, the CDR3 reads TGTGCCAGCAGCAAGGACGGCAAGGGGTTCCTCGAGCAGTACTTC. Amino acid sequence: CASSKDGKGFLEQYF.

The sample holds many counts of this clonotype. The CDR3 reads CSARGGSSYNEQFF. The CDR3 coding sequence is TGCAGTGCTAGAGGCGGGAGCTCCTACAATGAGCAGTTCTTC. The chain combines TRBV20-1 with TRBJ2-1; 7 bases agree with TRBD2. The trim removed 1 base at V and 0 bases at J, leaving 0 bases unmatched. The CDR3 runs to 14 residues. Germline lookup yields CDR1 DFQATT and CDR2 SNEGSKA (reference sequence).

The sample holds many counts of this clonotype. The CDR3 is CASSLSSAPGQTQYF. CDR3 nucleotide sequence: TGTGCCAGCAGTTTATCCTCGGCCCCTGGGCAGACCCAGTACTTC. V is TRBV28 and J is TRBJ2-5, with D unresolved. The V end lost 1 base, the J end lost 6 bases, and 15 bases lay between the germline ends. The CDR3 is 15 residues long. Germline assignment: CDR1 MDHEN and CDR2 SYDVKM.

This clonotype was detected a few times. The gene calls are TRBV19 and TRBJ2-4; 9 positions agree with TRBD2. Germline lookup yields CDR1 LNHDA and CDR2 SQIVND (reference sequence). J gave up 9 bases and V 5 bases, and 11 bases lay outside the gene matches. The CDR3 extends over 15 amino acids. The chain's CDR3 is CASSPPERGVGIQYF. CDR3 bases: TGTGCCAGTAGTCCCCCAGAGCGGGGGGTCGGCATTCAGTACTTC.